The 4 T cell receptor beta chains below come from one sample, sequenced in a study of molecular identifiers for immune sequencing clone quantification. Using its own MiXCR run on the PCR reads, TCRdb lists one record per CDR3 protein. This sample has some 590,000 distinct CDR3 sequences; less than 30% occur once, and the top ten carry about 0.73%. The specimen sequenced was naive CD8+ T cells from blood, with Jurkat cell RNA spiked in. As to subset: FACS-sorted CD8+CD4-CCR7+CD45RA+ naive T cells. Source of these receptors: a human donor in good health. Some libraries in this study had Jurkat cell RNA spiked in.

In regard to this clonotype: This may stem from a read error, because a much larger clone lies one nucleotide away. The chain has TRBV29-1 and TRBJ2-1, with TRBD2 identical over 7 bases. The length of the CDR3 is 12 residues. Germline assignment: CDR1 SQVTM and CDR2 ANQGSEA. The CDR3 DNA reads TGCAGCGTTGAAGCGGCGGGGGTTGAGCAGTCCTTC. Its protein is CSVEAAGVEQSF.

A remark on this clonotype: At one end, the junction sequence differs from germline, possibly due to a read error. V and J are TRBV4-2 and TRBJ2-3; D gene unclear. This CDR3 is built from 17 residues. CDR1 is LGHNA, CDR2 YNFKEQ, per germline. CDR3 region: CASSQDPGVTSTDTQYF. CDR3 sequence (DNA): TGCGCCAGCAGCCAAGACCCTGGCGTGACTAGCACAGATACGCAGTATTTT.

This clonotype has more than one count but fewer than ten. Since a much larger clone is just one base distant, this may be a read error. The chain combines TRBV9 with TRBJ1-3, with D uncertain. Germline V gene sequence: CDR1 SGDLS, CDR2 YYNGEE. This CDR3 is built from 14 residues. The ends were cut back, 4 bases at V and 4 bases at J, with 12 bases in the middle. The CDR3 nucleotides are TGTGCCAGCAGCTTAGAGGGAGGCGGAAACACCATATATTTT. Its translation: CASSLEGGGNTIYF.

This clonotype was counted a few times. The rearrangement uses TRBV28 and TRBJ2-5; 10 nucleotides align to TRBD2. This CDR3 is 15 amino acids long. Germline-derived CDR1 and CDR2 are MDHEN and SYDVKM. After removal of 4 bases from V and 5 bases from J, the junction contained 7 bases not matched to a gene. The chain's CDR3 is CASSSPKTSGETQYF. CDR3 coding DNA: TGTGCCAGCAGTTCCCCTAAGACTAGCGGGGAGACCCAGTACTTC.